The 18 T cell receptor beta chains given below trace back to one sample, sequenced in a study of Tregs in tolerant kidney transplant recipients. Method: immunoSEQ multiplex PCR; TCRdb's copy keeps in-frame clones and lacks some. The profile shows 200,000 to 300,000 clones, roughly 80% of them singletons. The specimen was CD4+ T cells from blood. The receptors stem from a human donor in good health.

This chain connects TRBV5-1 to TRBJ2-2, with 8 nucleotides matching TRBD2. CDR3 length: 14 amino acids. Per germline, CDR1 SGHRS and CDR2 YFSETQ. Trimming cost V 4 bases and J 6 bases; bases outside gene matches: 5. The CDR3 loop is CASSPGGIPGELFF. DNA of the CDR3: TGCGCCAGCAGCCCGGGAGGGATTCCCGGGGAGCTGTTTTTT. Full variable domain (outside the CDR3, taken from reference TRBV5-1 and TRBJ2-2): KAGVTQTPRYLIKTRGQQVTLSCSPISGHRSVSWYQQTPGQGLQFLFEYFSETQRNKGNFPGRFSGRQFSNSRSEMNVSTLELGDSALYLCASSPGGIPGELFFGEGSRLTVL.

This clone has more than one count but fewer than ten. The CDR3 loop reads CASSQQGALYGYTF. CDR3 nucleotides: TGTGCCAGCAGTCAACAGGGGGCCCTCTATGGCTACACCTTC. The J gene is TRBJ1-2, the V gene TRBV6-5; TRBD1 matches at 9 bases. The V segment lost 5 bases and the J segment 4 bases; nucleotides outside the gene matches: 5. The length of the CDR3 is 14 residues. CDR1 is MNHEY and CDR2 is SVGAGI in the germline V gene.

For the CDR3, the DNA is TGTGCCAGCAGTGCGACGGGTGTTCCTAACTATGGCTACACCTTC. Protein sequence: CASSATGVPNYGYTF. V is TRBV27 and J is TRBJ1-2; D uncertain. The germline V gene encodes CDR1 MNHEY and CDR2 SMNVEV (reference sequence). Trimming removed 5 bases from V and 0 bases from J, with 13 bases in between. The CDR3 is 15 amino acids.

The gene calls are TRBV7-3 and TRBJ2-3; TRBD2 matches at 10 bases. Germline V gives CDR1 SGHTA, CDR2 FQGTGA. V dropped 3 bases and J dropped 2; count of bases not matched to a gene: 2. This CDR3 contains 15 residues. In DNA form, the CDR3 reads TGTGCCAGCAGCTTTAGCGGGGGGTACACAGATACGCAGTATTTT. Protein product: CASSFSGGYTDTQYF.

The V gene is TRBV7-9, the J gene TRBJ1-6, with a possible D match to TRBD1 (5 bases). This CDR3 has 14 amino acids. Germline assignment: CDR1 SEHNR and CDR2 FQNEAQ (reference sequence). V was pared by 3 bases and J by 8 bases, with 11 bases between. This CDR3 is CASSFDRMDSPLHF. DNA for the CDR3: TGTGCCAGCAGCTTTGACAGAATGGATTCACCCCTCCACTTT.

This clone occurred once. This chain uses TRBV5-1 with TRBJ1-1; 10 nucleotides match TRBD1. Germline CDR1 is SGHRS and CDR2 is YFSETQ. V shed 9 bases and J 7 bases; nucleotides not matched to a gene: 9. This CDR3 is 13 amino acids long. The chain's CDR3 is CATRPDRGLEAFF. In DNA, the CDR3 is TGCGCCACTCGACCCGACAGGGGGCTTGAAGCTTTCTTT.

This clone is a singleton in its sample. J is TRBJ1-2 and V is TRBV13; perhaps TRBD1 as D (5 bases). The germline V gene encodes CDR1 PRHDT and CDR2 FYEKMQ (reference sequence). V was pared by 11 bases and J by 6 bases, with 13 bases between. This CDR3 is 11 amino acids long. The CDR3 DNA reads as TGTGCCTCCCAGGGTATAAATGGCTACACCTTC. Protein product: CASQGINGYTF.

The chain employs TRBV9 and TRBJ1-3; the D gene is possibly TRBD1 (6 bases). The length of the CDR3 is 15 residues. Germline V gene lookup returns CDR1 SGDLS and CDR2 YYNGEE. Trimming cost V 3 bases and J 0 bases, with 10 bases left between them. This chain's CDR3 is CASSGTGLSGNTIYF. In DNA, the CDR3 is TGTGCCAGCAGCGGAACAGGGCTCTCTGGAAACACCATATATTTT.

The chain carries TRBV7-9 and TRBJ2-3; D is undetermined. This CDR3 contains 13 residues. V was pared by 1 base and J by 0 bases, with 2 bases between. Germline V gene lookup returns CDR1 SEHNR and CDR2 FQNEAQ (reference sequence). This CDR3 is CASSLDSTDTQYF. As DNA, the CDR3 is TGTGCCAGCAGCTTAGATAGCACAGATACGCAGTATTTT. The full variable domain, in which reference TRBV7-9 and TRBJ2-3 provide the parts outside the CDR3, is DTGVSQNPRHKITKRGQNVTFRCDPISEHNRLYWYRQTLGQGPEFLTYFQNEAQLEKSRLLSDRFSAERPKGSFSTLEIQRTEQGDSAMYLCASSLDSTDTQYFGPGTRLTVL.

The chain links TRBV5-6 to TRBJ2-1; 7 bases match TRBD2. V gave up 0 bases and J gave up 0 bases; unmatched junction bases: 0. This CDR3 is built from 15 residues. Germline CDR1 is SGHDT and CDR2 is YYEEEE. As DNA, the CDR3 is TGTGCCAGCAGCTTGGGCGGGAGCTCCTACAATGAGCAGTTCTTC. This codes for CASSLGGSSYNEQFF.

V is TRBV5-1 and J is TRBJ2-2; perhaps TRBD2 as D (5 bases). From germline, CDR1 is SGHRS and CDR2 YFSETQ. CDR3 length equals 15 residues. V was cut by 3 bases and J by 3 bases, with 12 bases left in between. The DNA of the CDR3 is TGCGCCAGCAGCTCAGGTAGCGTGTACACCGGGGAGCTGTTTTTT. It is translated as CASSSGSVYTGELFF.

This sequence joins TRBV5-1 and TRBJ1-3, with D uncertain. Trimming pared 0 bases from V and 0 bases from J, leaving 13 bases between. This CDR3 is 17 amino acids long. Germline assignment: CDR1 SGHRS and CDR2 YFSETQ. The CDR3: CASSLDGPFTSGNTIYF. In DNA form, the CDR3 reads TGCGCCAGCAGCTTGGATGGTCCTTTCACCTCTGGAAACACCATATATTTT.

This clone showed up just once. This sequence joins TRBV5-1 and TRBJ1-2; 9 nucleotides align to TRBD1. The CDR3 runs 16 residues. Germline lookup yields CDR1 SGHRS and CDR2 YFSETQ. Losses at the gene ends were 0 bases for V and 9 bases for J; bases not matched to a gene: 12. The CDR3 protein is CASSLAYGTGGRRYTF. The CDR3 nucleotides are TGCGCCAGCAGCTTGGCCTATGGAACAGGGGGCCGACGCTACACCTTC. The variable domain in full, with the rest retrieved from reference TRBV5-1 and TRBJ1-2, is KAGVTQTPRYLIKTRGQQVTLSCSPISGHRSVSWYQQTPGQGLQFLFEYFSETQRNKGNFPGRFSGRQFSNSRSEMNVSTLELGDSALYLCASSLAYGTGGRRYTFGSGTRLTVV.

The J gene is TRBJ1-3, the V gene TRBV5-6; D is unresolved. The germline V gene encodes CDR1 SGHDT and CDR2 YYEEEE. The CDR3 totals 16 residues. Trimming removed 0 bases from V and 0 bases from J, with 10 bases in between. The DNA for the CDR3 is TGTGCCAGCAGCTTGGCCCCGTTCTACTCTGGAAACACCATATATTTT. Translated, it gives CASSLAPFYSGNTIYF.

V is TRBV6-5 and J is TRBJ2-1; TRBD1 aligns across 7 bases. Germline V lookup: CDR1 MNHEY, CDR2 SVGAGI. V gave up 4 bases and J gave up 3 bases; unmatched junction bases: 9. The CDR3 contains 16 residues. CDR3 sequence (DNA): TGTGCCAGCAGTTCCCACGGGACAGCTTTCTACAATGAGCAGTTCTTC. This sequence encodes CASSSHGTAFYNEQFF.

Comments on this clone: An end of the junction differs from the germline gene, which may be a read error. The chain has TRBV19 and TRBJ2-1, with a tentative D call TRBD2 (6 bases). Germline V gene sequence: CDR1 LNHDA, CDR2 SQIVND (reference sequence). There are 16 residues in the CDR3. The CDR3 DNA is TGTGCCAGTAGTATAGGAACGGGAGCCACCTACAATGGGCAGTTCTTC. It codes for CASSIGTGATYNGQFF.

The chain has TRBV6-5 and TRBJ1-1, with D tentatively TRBD1 (5 bases). Per germline, CDR1 MNHEY and CDR2 SVGAGI. Trimming removed 4 bases from V and 4 bases from J, with 16 bases in between. The CDR3 spans 15 residues. The CDR3 protein is CASSWRGVGSTEAFF. Here the CDR3 DNA reads TGTGCCAGCAGTTGGAGGGGTGTAGGTTCCACTGAAGCTTTCTTT.

This rearrangement joins TRBV6-5 to TRBJ1-4; the D gene is possibly TRBD1 (5 bases). The CDR3 has 15 amino acids. Germline V gene sequence: CDR1 MNHEY, CDR2 SVGAGI. V was clipped by 0 bases and J by 6 bases, with 11 bases between them. The CDR3 DNA reads TGTGCCAGCAGTTACTCAGCAGGGACTTATGAAAAACTGTTTTTT. It encodes CASSYSAGTYEKLFF.